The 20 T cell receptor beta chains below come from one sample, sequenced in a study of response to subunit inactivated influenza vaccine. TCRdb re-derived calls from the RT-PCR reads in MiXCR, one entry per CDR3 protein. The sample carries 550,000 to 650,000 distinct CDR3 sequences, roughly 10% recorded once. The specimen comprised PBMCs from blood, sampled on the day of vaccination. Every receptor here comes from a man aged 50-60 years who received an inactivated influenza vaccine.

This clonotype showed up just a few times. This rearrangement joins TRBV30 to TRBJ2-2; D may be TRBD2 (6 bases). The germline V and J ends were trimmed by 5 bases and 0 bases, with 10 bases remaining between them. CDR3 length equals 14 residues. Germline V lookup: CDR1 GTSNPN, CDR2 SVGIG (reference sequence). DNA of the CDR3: TGTGCCTGGTCGCGGGGCGCGAACACCGGGGAGCTGTTTTTT. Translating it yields CAWSRGANTGELFF.

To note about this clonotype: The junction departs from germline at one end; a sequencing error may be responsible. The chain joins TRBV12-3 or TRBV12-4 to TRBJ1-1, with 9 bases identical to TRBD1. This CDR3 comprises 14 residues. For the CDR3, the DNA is TGTGCCAGCAATTTACAGGGGGCTTTGGGTGAAGCTTTCTTT. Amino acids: CASNLQGALGEAFF.

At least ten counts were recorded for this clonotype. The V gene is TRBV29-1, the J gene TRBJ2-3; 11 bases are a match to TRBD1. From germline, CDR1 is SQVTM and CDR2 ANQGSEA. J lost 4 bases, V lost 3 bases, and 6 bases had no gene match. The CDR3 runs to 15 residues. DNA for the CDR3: TGCAGCGTTGAGTGGACAGGGGGCTCCCCAGATACGCAGTATTTT. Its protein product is CSVEWTGGSPDTQYF.

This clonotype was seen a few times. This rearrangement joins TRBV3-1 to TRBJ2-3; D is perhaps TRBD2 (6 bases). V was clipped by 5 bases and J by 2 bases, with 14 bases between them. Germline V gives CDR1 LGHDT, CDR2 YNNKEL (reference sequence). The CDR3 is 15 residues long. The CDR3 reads CASSGRDWYTDTQYF. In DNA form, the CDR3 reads TGTGCCAGCAGCGGACGGGACTGGTACACAGATACGCAGTATTTT.

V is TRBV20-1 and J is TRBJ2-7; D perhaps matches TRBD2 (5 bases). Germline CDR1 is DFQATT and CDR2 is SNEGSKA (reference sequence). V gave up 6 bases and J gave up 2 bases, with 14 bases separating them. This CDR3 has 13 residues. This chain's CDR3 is CSAPRGRAYEQYF. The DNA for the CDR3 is TGCAGTGCCCCCCGGGGAAGGGCCTACGAGCAGTACTTC.

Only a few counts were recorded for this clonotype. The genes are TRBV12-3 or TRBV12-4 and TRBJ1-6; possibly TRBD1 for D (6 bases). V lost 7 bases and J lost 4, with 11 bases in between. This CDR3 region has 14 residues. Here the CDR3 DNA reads TGTGCCAGCACCCCGCAGGGGTATAATTCACCCCTCCACTTT. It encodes CASTPQGYNSPLHF.

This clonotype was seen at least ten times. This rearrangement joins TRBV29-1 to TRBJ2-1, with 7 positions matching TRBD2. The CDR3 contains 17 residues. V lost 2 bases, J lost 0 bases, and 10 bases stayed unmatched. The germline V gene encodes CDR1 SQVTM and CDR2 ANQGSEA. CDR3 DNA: TGCAGCGTTGAACCCCCCAGCGGGATAGGCTCCTACAATGAGCAGTTCTTC. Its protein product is CSVEPPSGIGSYNEQFF.

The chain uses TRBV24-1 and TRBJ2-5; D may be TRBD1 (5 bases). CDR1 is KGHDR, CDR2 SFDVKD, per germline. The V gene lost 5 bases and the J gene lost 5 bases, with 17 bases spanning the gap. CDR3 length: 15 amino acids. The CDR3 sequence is CATSVGARSAETQYF. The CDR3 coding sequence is TGTGCCACCAGTGTAGGGGCCAGGTCGGCGGAGACCCAGTACTTC.

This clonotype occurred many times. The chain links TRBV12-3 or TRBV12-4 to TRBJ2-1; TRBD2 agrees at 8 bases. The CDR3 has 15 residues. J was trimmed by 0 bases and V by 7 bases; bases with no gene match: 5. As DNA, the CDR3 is TGTGCCAGCAACCGGGGGGGCAGCTCCTACAATGAGCAGTTCTTC. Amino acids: CASNRGGSSYNEQFF.

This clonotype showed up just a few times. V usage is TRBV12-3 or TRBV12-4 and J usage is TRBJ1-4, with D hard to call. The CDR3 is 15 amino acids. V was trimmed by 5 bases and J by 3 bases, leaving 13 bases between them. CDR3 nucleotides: TGTGCCAGCAGTGTCTCGTTGGCCCCTAATGAAAAACTGTTTTTT. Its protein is CASSVSLAPNEKLFF.

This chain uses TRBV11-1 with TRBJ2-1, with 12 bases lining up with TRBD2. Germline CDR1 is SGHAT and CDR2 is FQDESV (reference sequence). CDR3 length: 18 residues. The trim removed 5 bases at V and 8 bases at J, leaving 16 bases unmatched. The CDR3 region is CASSPLVRLAGASDEQFF. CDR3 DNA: TGTGCCAGCAGCCCTCTAGTCCGACTAGCGGGAGCTTCTGATGAGCAGTTCTTC.

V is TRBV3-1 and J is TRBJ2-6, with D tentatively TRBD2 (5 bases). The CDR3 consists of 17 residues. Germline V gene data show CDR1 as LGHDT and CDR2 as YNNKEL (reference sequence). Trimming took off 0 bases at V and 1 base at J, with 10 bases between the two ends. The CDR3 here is CASSQDEGPSGANVLTF. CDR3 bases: TGTGCCAGCAGCCAAGATGAGGGTCCTTCTGGGGCCAACGTCCTGACTTTC.

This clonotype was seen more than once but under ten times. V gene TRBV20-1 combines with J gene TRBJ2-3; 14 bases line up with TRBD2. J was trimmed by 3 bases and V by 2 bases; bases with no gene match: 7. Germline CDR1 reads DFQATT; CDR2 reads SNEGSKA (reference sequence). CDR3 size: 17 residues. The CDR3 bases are TGCAGTGCTAGATCATCGGGACTAGCGGGAGCTACAGATACGCAGTATTTT. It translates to CSARSSGLAGATDTQYF.

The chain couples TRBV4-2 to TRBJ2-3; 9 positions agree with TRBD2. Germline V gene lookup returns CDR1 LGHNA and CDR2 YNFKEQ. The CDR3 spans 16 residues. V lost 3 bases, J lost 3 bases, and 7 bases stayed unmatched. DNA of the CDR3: TGTGCCAGCAGCCATTCGGGACTAGCCGGAACAGATACGCAGTATTTT. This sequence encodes CASSHSGLAGTDTQYF.

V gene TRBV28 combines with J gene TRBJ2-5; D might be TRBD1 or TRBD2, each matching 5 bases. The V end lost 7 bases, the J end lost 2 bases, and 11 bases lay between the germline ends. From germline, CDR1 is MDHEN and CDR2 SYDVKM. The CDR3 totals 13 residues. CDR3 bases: TGTGCCAGCAACTCGGGACCACAAGAGACCCAGTACTTC. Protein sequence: CASNSGPQETQYF. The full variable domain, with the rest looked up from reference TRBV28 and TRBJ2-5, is DVKVTQSSRYLVKRTGEKVFLECVQDMDHENMFWYRQDPGLGLRLIYFSYDVKMKEKGDIPEGYSVSREKKERFSLILESASTNQTSMYLCASNSGPQETQYFGPGTRLLVL.

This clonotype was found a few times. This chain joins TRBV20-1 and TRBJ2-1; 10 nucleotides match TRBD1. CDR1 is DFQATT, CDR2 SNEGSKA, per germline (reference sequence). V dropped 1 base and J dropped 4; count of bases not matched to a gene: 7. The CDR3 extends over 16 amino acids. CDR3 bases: TGCAGTGCTAGAGTGCTTGGGACAGGGGATTACAATGAGCAGTTCTTC. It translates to CSARVLGTGDYNEQFF.

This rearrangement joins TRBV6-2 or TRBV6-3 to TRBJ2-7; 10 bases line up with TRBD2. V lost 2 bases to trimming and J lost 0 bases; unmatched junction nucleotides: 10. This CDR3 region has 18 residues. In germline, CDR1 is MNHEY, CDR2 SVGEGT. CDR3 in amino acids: CASSYGGSGRSYSYEQYF. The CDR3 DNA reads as TGTGCCAGCAGTTACGGTGGTAGCGGGAGGTCCTACTCCTACGAGCAGTACTTC.

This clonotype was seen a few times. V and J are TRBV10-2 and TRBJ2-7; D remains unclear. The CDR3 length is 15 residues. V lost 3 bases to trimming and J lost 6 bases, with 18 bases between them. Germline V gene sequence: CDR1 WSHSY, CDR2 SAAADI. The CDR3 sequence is CASSDVPIMGSEQYF. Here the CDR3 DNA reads TGCGCCAGCAGTGACGTCCCCATTATGGGCTCCGAGCAGTACTTC.

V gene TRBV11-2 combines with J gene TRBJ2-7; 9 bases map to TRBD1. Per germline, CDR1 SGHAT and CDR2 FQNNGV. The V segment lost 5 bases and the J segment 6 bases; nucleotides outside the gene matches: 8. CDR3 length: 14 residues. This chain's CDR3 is CASSTGDRVGEQYF. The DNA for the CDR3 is TGTGCCAGCAGCACCGGGGACAGGGTTGGCGAGCAGTACTTC.

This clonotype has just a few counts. The CDR3 region has the DNA TGCGCCAGCGCCGGGACCCAAGAGACCCAGTACTTC. Its translation: CASAGTQETQYF. This chain uses TRBV10-1 with TRBJ2-5; D possibly matches TRBD1 or TRBD2 (5 bases each). The germline V gene has CDR1 WNHNN and CDR2 SYGVQD (reference sequence). V was shortened by 8 bases and J by 1 base, with 8 bases between the two germline ends. This CDR3 comprises 12 residues.